Sequencing of this T cell receptor (beta chain) was carried out in a study of OX40 agonist ivuxolimab in advanced cancers. Study overall: Patients undergoing dose escalation presented with hepatocellular carcinoma, melanoma, renal cell or head and neck cancer.

Generated by immunoSEQ multiplex PCR, the TCRdb table keeps only in-frame clones and is missing some. The sample has some 70,000 clones; approximately 84% are singletons. CDR3 length equals 16 residues. The V gene's germline CDR1 is SNHLY and CDR2 FYNNEI. The ends lost 6 bases at V and 0 bases at J; junction bases unmatched: 6. Collection of blood occurred at baseline, at cycle 4 day 1, and at cycle 7 day 1. The source material was CD4+ or CD8+ T cells sorted from blood, sampled in a trial of the OX40 agonist ivuxolimab. This chain links TRBV2 with TRBJ1-5; 9 positions match TRBD1. This receptor was obtained from an adult with an advanced solid tumor such as melanoma, head and neck, liver or kidney cancer. CDR3 residues: CASSRGQGISNQPQHF. The CDR3, as DNA: TGTGCCAGCAGCCGTGGACAGGGGATTAGCAATCAGCCCCAGCATTTT.